A selection of T cell receptor beta chains follows, all from one sample in a study of T cells in Graves' hyperthyroidism and ophthalmopathy. TCRdb re-called the multiplex PCR reads through MiXCR, storing one row per CDR3 protein. Seen here are 490,000 or so distinct CDR3 sequences, 20% to 25% observed once, and the top ten hold 45% to 55%. The sample was blood. The receptors come from a woman in her seventies with Graves' ophthalmopathy. Each CDR3 is given with its conserved first and last residue.

j_gene: TRBJ1-5
v_gene: TRBV7-2
CDR3aa: CASSLDRFPNQPQHF

j_gene: TRBJ1-1
v_gene: TRBV10-3
CDR3aa: CATREDTEAFF

j_gene: TRBJ2-1
v_gene: TRBV5-1
CDR3aa: CASRGNEQFF

j_gene: TRBJ1-2
v_gene: TRBV6-5
CDR3aa: CASSNHGSYTF

j_gene: TRBJ1-1
v_gene: TRBV20-1
CDR3aa: CSAQQGITEAFF

j_gene: TRBJ1-1
v_gene: TRBV6-2/TRBV6-3
CDR3aa: CASSYSGDRGTVAFF

j_gene: TRBJ2-2
v_gene: TRBV3-1
CDR3aa: CASSQASGGNTGELFF

j_gene: TRBJ1-5
v_gene: TRBV19
CDR3aa: CASSIEGNQPQHF

j_gene: TRBJ2-5
v_gene: TRBV9
CDR3aa: CASSVAGGLIETQYF

j_gene: TRBJ2-7
v_gene: TRBV13
CDR3aa: CASSGGLAASSYEQYF

j_gene: TRBJ2-3
v_gene: TRBV10-1
CDR3aa: CASSKGGSTDTQYF

j_gene: TRBJ2-1
v_gene: TRBV6-2/TRBV6-3
CDR3aa: CASSKRTGGPGEQFF

j_gene: TRBJ2-5
v_gene: TRBV7-9
CDR3aa: CASSLSGPRETQYF

j_gene: TRBJ2-7
v_gene: TRBV30
CDR3aa: CAWGTGTGANEQYF

j_gene: TRBJ2-2
v_gene: TRBV7-9
CDR3aa: CASSSPSGTKTGELFF

j_gene: TRBJ1-1
v_gene: TRBV19
CDR3aa: CASKDANTEAFF

j_gene: TRBJ2-1
v_gene: TRBV6-2/TRBV6-3
CDR3aa: CASSYSVSSGRGTYNEQFF

j_gene: TRBJ1-4
v_gene: TRBV30
CDR3aa: CAWSRAVNEKLFF

j_gene: TRBJ1-4
v_gene: TRBV25-1
CDR3aa: CASSEIGRGGSEKLFF

j_gene: TRBJ2-2
v_gene: TRBV6-1
CDR3aa: CASSPQGEGELFF

j_gene: TRBJ2-5
v_gene: TRBV5-6
CDR3aa: CASMEGGRGETQYF

j_gene: TRBJ2-1
v_gene: TRBV5-1
CDR3aa: CASSPGTGGFSEQFF

j_gene: TRBJ1-1
v_gene: TRBV19
CDR3aa: CASMRTGANTEAFF

j_gene: TRBJ1-1
v_gene: TRBV5-6
CDR3aa: CASSYGQGSYTEAFF

j_gene: TRBJ2-1
v_gene: TRBV29-1
CDR3aa: CSANRHLAGGMISYNEQFF

j_gene: TRBJ1-2
v_gene: TRBV25-1
CDR3aa: CASSPGPTGQGFFYGYTF

j_gene: TRBJ1-6
v_gene: TRBV30
CDR3aa: CAWRPTFASPLHF

j_gene: TRBJ2-5
v_gene: TRBV12-3/TRBV12-4
CDR3aa: CASRLGGGETQYF

j_gene: TRBJ2-1
v_gene: TRBV4-3
CDR3aa: CASSTMRDSGKSYNEQFF

j_gene: TRBJ1-5
v_gene: TRBV6-1
CDR3aa: CASMTSGQPQHF

j_gene: TRBJ2-1
v_gene: TRBV2
CDR3aa: CASSGLGYNEQFF

j_gene: TRBJ1-4
v_gene: TRBV10-3
CDR3aa: CAIRTRINEKLFF

j_gene: TRBJ1-2
v_gene: TRBV20-1
CDR3aa: CSASQNQGAESYGYTF

j_gene: TRBJ1-1
v_gene: TRBV2
CDR3aa: CASSMTGGSTEAFF

j_gene: TRBJ1-6
v_gene: TRBV7-8
CDR3aa: CASTITGMHSPLHF

j_gene: TRBJ2-3
v_gene: TRBV7-3
CDR3aa: CASSVSGLSTDTQYF

j_gene: TRBJ1-3
v_gene: TRBV7-2
CDR3aa: CASSSLSGNTIYF

j_gene: TRBJ2-5
v_gene: TRBV20-1
CDR3aa: CSAVTRAQYF

j_gene: TRBJ1-1
v_gene: TRBV3-1
CDR3aa: CASSQGTAEAFF

j_gene: TRBJ2-5
v_gene: TRBV30
CDR3aa: CAWSKGFGETQYF

j_gene: TRBJ1-3
v_gene: TRBV3-1
CDR3aa: CASSQDRLSGNTIYF

j_gene: TRBJ1-3
v_gene: TRBV2
CDR3aa: CASGREGGNTIYF

j_gene: TRBJ2-2
v_gene: TRBV7-2
CDR3aa: CASRPKGLAGGNTGELFF

j_gene: TRBJ2-5
v_gene: TRBV20-1
CDR3aa: CSAIQETQYF

j_gene: TRBJ2-7
v_gene: TRBV20-1
CDR3aa: CSAFLGNEQYF

j_gene: TRBJ2-6
v_gene: TRBV28
CDR3aa: CASSSTGIGANVLTF

j_gene: TRBJ1-2
v_gene: TRBV9
CDR3aa: CASSAQVSYGYTF